The rows below give T cell receptor beta chains drawn from one sample of a study of spatial heterogeneity in lung cancer. Via MiXCR, TCRdb re-called the 5' RACE reads, giving one row per CDR3 protein. The sample consists of about 9,200 distinct CDR3 sequences, around 5.1% of them appearing once. Sequenced here: lung tumor tissue, sampled at surgery. All receptors derive from a female donor with early-stage non-small cell lung cancer. The conserved cysteine and the conserved F or W are not part of the CDR3 here. Each record gives: V gene, J gene, CDR3 protein.

V gene: TRBV7-9
J gene: TRBJ1-6
CDR3 protein: ASSTGSSYNSPLH

V gene: TRBV24-1
J gene: TRBJ2-6
CDR3 protein: ATSDAGQGATGANVLT

V gene: TRBV10-1
J gene: TRBJ2-7
CDR3 protein: ASSQSVAGEKYEQY

V gene: TRBV30
J gene: TRBJ2-5
CDR3 protein: AWSSRGLETQY

V gene: TRBV27
J gene: TRBJ1-1
CDR3 protein: ASRWTGGTEAF

V gene: TRBV27
J gene: TRBJ1-2
CDR3 protein: ASKGANYGYT

V gene: TRBV28
J gene: TRBJ2-7
CDR3 protein: ASSRTDGLYEQY

V gene: TRBV21-1
J gene: TRBJ2-1
CDR3 protein: ASSRLPHNEQF

V gene: TRBV7-2
J gene: TRBJ2-7
CDR3 protein: ASSSPGGARQQY

V gene: TRBV10-1
J gene: TRBJ1-2
CDR3 protein: ASSPGDRDYGYT

V gene: TRBV28
J gene: TRBJ2-7
CDR3 protein: ASSTGAFYEQY

V gene: TRBV7-8
J gene: TRBJ2-1
CDR3 protein: ASTLGHGGGYNEQF

V gene: TRBV12-3/TRBV12-4
J gene: TRBJ2-7
CDR3 protein: ASMVGPGNYEQY

V gene: TRBV5-1
J gene: TRBJ2-3
CDR3 protein: ASSPGSEITDTQY

V gene: TRBV7-3
J gene: TRBJ2-5
CDR3 protein: ASSSNPIVAGFQETQY

V gene: TRBV25-1
J gene: TRBJ2-1
CDR3 protein: ASSEMSSYNEQF

V gene: TRBV29-1
J gene: TRBJ2-7
CDR3 protein: SVTAQALGGEQY

V gene: TRBV4-3
J gene: TRBJ2-3
CDR3 protein: ASSQETAGAGTDTQY

V gene: TRBV3-1
J gene: TRBJ1-1
CDR3 protein: ASSRDRGWTEAF

V gene: TRBV3-1
J gene: TRBJ2-3
CDR3 protein: ASSQDGGSGSTDTQY

V gene: TRBV5-6
J gene: TRBJ1-1
CDR3 protein: ASSLWTGTEAF

V gene: TRBV7-6
J gene: TRBJ2-1
CDR3 protein: ASSPQEGSYNEQF

V gene: TRBV3-1
J gene: TRBJ2-3
CDR3 protein: ASSHSGEGGADTQY

V gene: TRBV20-1
J gene: TRBJ1-2
CDR3 protein: SARDPGATGGYT

V gene: TRBV10-3
J gene: TRBJ2-3
CDR3 protein: AIRQAGATDTQY

V gene: TRBV18
J gene: TRBJ2-7
CDR3 protein: ASSPGTSGTGEQY

V gene: TRBV6-5
J gene: TRBJ1-1
CDR3 protein: ASSYQGYGMNTEAF

V gene: TRBV12-3/TRBV12-4
J gene: TRBJ1-5
CDR3 protein: ASTRGGEDNQPQH

V gene: TRBV30
J gene: TRBJ2-5
CDR3 protein: AWTPPWGQTQETQY

V gene: TRBV3-1
J gene: TRBJ1-1
CDR3 protein: ASSQETDTEAF

V gene: TRBV6-1
J gene: TRBJ2-2
CDR3 protein: ASRERENGELF

V gene: TRBV6-5
J gene: TRBJ1-1
CDR3 protein: ASSPGRGVKNTEAF

V gene: TRBV11-2
J gene: TRBJ2-5
CDR3 protein: ASSFSGLETQY

V gene: TRBV6-5
J gene: TRBJ2-5
CDR3 protein: ASSYSIGIGQETQY

V gene: TRBV7-8
J gene: TRBJ2-7
CDR3 protein: ASSSSPNYEQY

V gene: TRBV6-5
J gene: TRBJ2-1
CDR3 protein: ASSTGGEQF

V gene: TRBV7-2
J gene: TRBJ2-7
CDR3 protein: ASSLGGTGYEQY

V gene: TRBV9
J gene: TRBJ2-3
CDR3 protein: ASSPAGDPDTQY

V gene: TRBV10-2
J gene: TRBJ1-1
CDR3 protein: ASRLETEAF

V gene: TRBV5-1
J gene: TRBJ2-7
CDR3 protein: ASSLEGGGIYEQY

V gene: TRBV20-1
J gene: TRBJ2-3
CDR3 protein: SAAGETDTQY